This T cell receptor (beta chain) was recorded in a study of blood T cell repertoires in COVID-19. Trimming cost V 3 bases and J 7 bases, with 16 bases left between them. Germline V gives CDR1 SQVTM, CDR2 ANQGSEA. The CDR3 length is 14 residues. Repertoires were generated with immunoSEQ multiplex PCR, while TCRdb's copy carries only in-frame clones and drops some. The sample has approximately 240,000 clones, approximately 80% seen once. The sample consisted of peripheral blood. This receptor was obtained from a woman in her thirties or forties with active or convalescent COVID-19. V and J are TRBV29-1 and TRBJ2-1; possibly TRBD2 for D (7 bases). The CDR3 sequence is CSVDLGGLGNEQFF. DNA for the CDR3: TGCAGCGTTGATTTGGGGGGGCTAGGGAATGAGCAGTTCTTC.